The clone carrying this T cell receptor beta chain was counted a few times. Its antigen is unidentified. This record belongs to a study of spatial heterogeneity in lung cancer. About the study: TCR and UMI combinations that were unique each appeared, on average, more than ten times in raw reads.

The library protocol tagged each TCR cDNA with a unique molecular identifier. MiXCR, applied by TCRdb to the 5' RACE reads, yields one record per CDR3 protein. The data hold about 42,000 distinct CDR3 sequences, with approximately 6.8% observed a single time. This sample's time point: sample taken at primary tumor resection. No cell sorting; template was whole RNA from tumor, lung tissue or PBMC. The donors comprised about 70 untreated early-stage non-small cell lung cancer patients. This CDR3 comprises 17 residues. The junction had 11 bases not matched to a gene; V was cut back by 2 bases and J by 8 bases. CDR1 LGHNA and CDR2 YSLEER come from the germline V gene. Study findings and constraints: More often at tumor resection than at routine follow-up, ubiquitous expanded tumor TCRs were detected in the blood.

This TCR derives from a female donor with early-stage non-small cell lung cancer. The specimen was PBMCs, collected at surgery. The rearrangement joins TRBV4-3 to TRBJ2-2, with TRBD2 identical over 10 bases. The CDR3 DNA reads TGCGCCAGCAGCCAAAGCCCCCTACCTAGCGGGGGAGGGGAGCTGTTTTTT. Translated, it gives CASSQSPLPSGGGELFF.